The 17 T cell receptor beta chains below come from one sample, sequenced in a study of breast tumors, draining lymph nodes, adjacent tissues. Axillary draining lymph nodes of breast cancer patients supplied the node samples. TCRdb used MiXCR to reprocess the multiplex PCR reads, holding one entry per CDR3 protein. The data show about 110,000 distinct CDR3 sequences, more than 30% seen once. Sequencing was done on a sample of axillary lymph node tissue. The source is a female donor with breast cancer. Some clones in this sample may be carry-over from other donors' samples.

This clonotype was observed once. The CDR3 DNA reads TGTGCCAGCAGCTTCCGAGGGGGGGACAATGAGCAGTTCTTC. Its translation is CASSFRGGDNEQFF. The chain has TRBV7-9 and TRBJ2-1, with D tentatively TRBD2 (7 bases). Germline values: CDR1 SEHNR, CDR2 FQNEAQ (reference sequence). V was pared by 3 bases and J by 5 bases, with 11 bases between. The CDR3 runs 14 residues.

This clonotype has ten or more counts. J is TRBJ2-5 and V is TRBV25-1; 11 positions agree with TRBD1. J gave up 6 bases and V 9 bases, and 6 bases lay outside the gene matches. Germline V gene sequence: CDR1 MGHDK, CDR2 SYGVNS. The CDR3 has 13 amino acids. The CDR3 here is CASGTGGSKTQYF. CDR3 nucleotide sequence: TGTGCCAGTGGGACAGGGGGTTCGAAGACCCAGTACTTC.

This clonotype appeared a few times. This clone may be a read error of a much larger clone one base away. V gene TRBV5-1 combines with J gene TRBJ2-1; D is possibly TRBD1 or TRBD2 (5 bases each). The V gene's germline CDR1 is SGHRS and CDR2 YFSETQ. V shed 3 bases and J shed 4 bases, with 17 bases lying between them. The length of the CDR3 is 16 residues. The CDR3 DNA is TGCGCCAGCAGCTGGGCCCGGGACGGACCTTACAATGAGCAGTTCTTC. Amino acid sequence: CASSWARDGPYNEQFF.

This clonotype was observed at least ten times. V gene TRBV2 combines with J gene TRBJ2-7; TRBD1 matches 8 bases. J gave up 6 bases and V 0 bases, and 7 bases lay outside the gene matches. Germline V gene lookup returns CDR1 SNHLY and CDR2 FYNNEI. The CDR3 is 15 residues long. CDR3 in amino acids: CASSEAGTGTGEQYF. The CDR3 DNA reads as TGTGCCAGCAGTGAAGCTGGGACAGGTACAGGCGAGCAGTACTTC.

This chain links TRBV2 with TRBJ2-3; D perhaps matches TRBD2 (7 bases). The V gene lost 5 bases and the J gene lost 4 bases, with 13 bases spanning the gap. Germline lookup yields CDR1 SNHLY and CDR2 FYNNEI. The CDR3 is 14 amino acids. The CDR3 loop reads CASSTRGAADTQYF. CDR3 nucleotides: TGTGCCAGCAGTACCCGGGGGGCCGCAGATACGCAGTATTTT.

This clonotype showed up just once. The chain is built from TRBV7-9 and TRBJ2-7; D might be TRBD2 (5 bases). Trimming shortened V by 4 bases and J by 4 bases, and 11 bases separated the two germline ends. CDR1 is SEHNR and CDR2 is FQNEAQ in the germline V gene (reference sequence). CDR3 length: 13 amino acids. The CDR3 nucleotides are TGTGCCAGCAGCTGGGCTACTAGGTACGAGCAGTACTTC. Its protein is CASSWATRYEQYF.

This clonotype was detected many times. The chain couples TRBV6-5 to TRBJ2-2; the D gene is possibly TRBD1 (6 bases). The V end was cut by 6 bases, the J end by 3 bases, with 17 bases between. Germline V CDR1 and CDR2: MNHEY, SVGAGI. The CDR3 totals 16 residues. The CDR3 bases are TGTGCCAGCAGACGCGACCGGTACAGGGACACCGGGGAGCTGTTTTTT. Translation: CASRRDRYRDTGELFF.

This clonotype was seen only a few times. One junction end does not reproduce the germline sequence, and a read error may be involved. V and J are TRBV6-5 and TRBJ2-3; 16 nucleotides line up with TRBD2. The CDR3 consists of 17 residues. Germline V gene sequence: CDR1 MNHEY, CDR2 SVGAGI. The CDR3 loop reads CASSHSGLAGGSDTQYF. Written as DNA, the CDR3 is TGTGCCAGCAGTCACTCGGGACTAGCGGGAGGGTCCGATACGCAGTATTTT.

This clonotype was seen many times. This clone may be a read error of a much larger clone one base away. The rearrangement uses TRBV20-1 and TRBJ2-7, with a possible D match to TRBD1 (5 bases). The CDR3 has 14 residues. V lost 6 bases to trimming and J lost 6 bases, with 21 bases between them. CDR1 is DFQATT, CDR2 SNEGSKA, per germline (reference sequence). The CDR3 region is CSAPVLRTTAEQYF. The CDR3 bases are TGCAGTGCCCCAGTGTTACGGACAACGGCCGAGCAGTACTTC.

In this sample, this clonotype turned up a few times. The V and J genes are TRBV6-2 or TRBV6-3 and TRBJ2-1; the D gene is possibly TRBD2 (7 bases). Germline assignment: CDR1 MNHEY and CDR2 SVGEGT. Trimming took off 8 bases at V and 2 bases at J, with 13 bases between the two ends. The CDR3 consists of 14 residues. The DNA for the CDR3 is TGTGCCAGCTCGAGCGGGGACACCTACAATGAGCAGTTCTTC. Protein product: CASSSGDTYNEQFF.

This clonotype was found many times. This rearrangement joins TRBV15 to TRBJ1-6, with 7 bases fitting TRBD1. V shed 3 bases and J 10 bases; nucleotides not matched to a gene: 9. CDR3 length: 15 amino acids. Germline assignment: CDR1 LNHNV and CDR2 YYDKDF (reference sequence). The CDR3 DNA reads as TGTGCCACCAGCAGCAGACAGGGTTTTGGGTCACCCCTCCACTTT. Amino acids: CATSSRQGFGSPLHF. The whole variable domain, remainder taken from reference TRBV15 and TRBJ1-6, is DAMVIQNPRYQVTQFGKPVTLSCSQTLNHNVMYWYQQKSSQAPKLLFHYYDKDFNNEADTPDNFQSRRPNTSFCFLDIRSPGLGDTAMYLCATSSRQGFGSPLHFGNGTRLTVT.

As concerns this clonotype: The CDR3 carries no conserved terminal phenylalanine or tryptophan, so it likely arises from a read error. The CDR3 sequence is CASGSGRSTDMQYS. The CDR3 DNA follows: TGTGCCAGCGGTAGCGGGAGAAGCACAGATATGCAGTATTCT. The V gene is TRBV2, the J gene TRBJ2-3; 9 nucleotides match TRBD2. There are 14 residues in the CDR3. Per germline, CDR1 SNHLY and CDR2 FYNNEI.

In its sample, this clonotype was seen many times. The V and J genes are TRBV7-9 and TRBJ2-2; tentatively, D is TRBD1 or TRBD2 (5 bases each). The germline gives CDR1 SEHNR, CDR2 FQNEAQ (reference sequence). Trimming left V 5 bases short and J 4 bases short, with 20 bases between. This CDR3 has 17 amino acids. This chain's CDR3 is CASSPPGPRAGTGELFF. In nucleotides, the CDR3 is TGTGCCAGCAGCCCACCGGGACCGAGGGCAGGCACCGGGGAGCTGTTTTTT.

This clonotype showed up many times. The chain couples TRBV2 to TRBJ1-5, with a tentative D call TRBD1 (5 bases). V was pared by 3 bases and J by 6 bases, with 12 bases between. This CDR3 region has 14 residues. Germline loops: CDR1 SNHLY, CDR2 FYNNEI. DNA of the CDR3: TGTGCCAGCAGTGACACGAGGGGAGGTCAGCCCCAGCATTTT. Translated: CASSDTRGGQPQHF.

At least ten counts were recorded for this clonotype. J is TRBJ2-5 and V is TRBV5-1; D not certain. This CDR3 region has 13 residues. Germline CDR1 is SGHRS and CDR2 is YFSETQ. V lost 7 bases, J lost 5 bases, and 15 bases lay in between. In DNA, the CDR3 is TGCGCCAGCTCTTTACCGAATCTGGAGACCCAGTACTTC. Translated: CASSLPNLETQYF.

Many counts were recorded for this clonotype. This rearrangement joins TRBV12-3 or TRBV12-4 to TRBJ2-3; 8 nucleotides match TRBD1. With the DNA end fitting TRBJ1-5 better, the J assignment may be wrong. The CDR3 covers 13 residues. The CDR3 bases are TGTGCCAGCAGTTACAGGGGGGCAGATACGCAGCATTTT. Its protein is CASSYRGADTQHF.

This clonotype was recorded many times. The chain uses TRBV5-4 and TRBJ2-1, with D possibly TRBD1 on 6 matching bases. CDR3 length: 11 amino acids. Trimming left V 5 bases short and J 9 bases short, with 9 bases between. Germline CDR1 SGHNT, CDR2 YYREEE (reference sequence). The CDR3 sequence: CASRGAVEQFF. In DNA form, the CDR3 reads TGTGCCAGCAGGGGGGCCGTTGAGCAGTTCTTC.